This T cell receptor beta chain derives from a study of shared clonotypes between healthy human individuals. In its sample, this clone was seen a few times. Antigen unknown. The repertoire was sequenced with immunoSEQ multiplex PCR; TCRdb's copy has only in-frame clones and lacks some. The profile shows fewer than 200,000 clones, approximately 92% of them singletons. This CDR3 is 12 amino acids long. CDR1 is SEHNR and CDR2 is FQNEAQ in the germline V gene (reference sequence). V shed 0 bases and J shed 5 bases, with 5 bases lying between them. The study, taken as a whole, reports: Among a handful of donors, roughly 5% of naive CD4 clonotypes were found in common. A generally larger estimated richness was seen in naive subsets than in memory subsets.

This chain connects TRBV7-9 to TRBJ2-7, with no clear D. The specimen sequenced was naive CD4+ T cells sorted from blood. Subset meaning: CD45RA+ positively selected. The clonotype was recovered from a woman in her 30s in good health. The CDR3 sequence: CASSLATHEQYF. The CDR3 DNA is TGTGCCAGCAGCTTAGCGACCCACGAGCAGTACTTC.